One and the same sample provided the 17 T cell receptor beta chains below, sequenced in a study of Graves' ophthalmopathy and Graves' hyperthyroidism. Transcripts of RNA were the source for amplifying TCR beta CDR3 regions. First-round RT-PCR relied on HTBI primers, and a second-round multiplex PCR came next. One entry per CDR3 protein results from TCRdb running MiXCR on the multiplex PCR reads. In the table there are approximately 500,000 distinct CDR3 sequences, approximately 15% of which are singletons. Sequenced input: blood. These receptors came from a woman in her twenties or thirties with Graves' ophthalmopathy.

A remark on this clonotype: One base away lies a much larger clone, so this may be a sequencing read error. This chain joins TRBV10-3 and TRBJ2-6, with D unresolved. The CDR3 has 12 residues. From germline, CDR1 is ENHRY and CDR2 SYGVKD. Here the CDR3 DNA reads TGTGCCATCAATGAGTCCCCTTTAGACCTGACTTTC. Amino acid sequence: CAINESPLDLTF.

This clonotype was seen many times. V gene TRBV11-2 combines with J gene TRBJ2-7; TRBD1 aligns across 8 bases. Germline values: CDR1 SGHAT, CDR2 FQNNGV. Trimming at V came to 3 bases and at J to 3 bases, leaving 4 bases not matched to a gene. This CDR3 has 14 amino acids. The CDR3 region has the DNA TGTGCCAGCAGCTTTGGACAGGGTGTCTACGAGCAGTACTTC. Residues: CASSFGQGVYEQYF.

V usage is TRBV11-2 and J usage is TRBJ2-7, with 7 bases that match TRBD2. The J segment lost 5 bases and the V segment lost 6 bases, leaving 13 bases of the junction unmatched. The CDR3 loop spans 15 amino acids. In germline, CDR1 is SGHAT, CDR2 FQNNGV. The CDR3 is CASSAETSWRDEQYF. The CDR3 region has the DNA TGTGCCAGCAGTGCTGAGACTAGCTGGAGAGACGAGCAGTACTTC.

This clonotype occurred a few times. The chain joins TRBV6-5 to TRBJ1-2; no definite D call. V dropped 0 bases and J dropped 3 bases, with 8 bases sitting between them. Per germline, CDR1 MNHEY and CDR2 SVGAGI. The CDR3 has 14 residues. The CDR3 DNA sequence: TGTGCCAGCAGTTACTCGTTAAGTTACTATGGCTACACCTTC. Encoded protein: CASSYSLSYYGYTF.

CDR3 sequence: CASSYSYSQETQYF. The CDR3 nucleotides read TGTGCCAGCAGTTACTCGTACAGCCAAGAGACCCAGTACTTC. The gene calls are TRBV6-2 or TRBV6-3 and TRBJ2-5; D is unclear. From germline, CDR1 is MNHEY and CDR2 SVGEGT. V was pared by 0 bases and J by 1 base, with 6 bases between. CDR3 size: 14 residues.

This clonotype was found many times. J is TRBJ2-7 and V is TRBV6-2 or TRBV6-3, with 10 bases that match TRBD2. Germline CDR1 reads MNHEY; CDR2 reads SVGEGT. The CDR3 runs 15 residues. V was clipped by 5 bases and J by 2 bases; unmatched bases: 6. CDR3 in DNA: TGTGCCAGCAGTCCAGGACTAGCGGTAACCTACGAGCAGTACTTC. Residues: CASSPGLAVTYEQYF.

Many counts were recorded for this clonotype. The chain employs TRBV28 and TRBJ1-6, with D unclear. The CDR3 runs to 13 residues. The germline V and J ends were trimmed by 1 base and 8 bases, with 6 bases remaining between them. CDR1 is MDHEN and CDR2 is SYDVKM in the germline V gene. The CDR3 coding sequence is TGTGCCAGCAGTTTATTAGGGTATTCACCCCTCCACTTT. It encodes CASSLLGYSPLHF.

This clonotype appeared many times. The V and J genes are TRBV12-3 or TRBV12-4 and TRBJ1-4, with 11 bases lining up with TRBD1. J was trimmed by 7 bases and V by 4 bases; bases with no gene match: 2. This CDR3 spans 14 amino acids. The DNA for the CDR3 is TGTGCCAGCAGTTCCGGGACAGGGGGTGAAAAACTGTTTTTT. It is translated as CASSSGTGGEKLFF.

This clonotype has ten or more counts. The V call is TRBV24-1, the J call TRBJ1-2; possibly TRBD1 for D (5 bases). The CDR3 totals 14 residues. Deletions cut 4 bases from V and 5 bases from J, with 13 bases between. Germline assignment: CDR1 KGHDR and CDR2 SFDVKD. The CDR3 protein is CATSDPGTWYGYTF. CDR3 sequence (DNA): TGTGCCACCAGTGACCCCGGGACTTGGTATGGCTACACCTTC.

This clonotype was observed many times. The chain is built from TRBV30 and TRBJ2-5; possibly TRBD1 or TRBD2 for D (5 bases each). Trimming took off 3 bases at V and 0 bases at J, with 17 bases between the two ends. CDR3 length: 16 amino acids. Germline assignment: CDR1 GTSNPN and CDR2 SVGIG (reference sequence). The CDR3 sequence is CAWRGTGYQYQETQYF. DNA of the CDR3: TGTGCCTGGAGGGGGACGGGATATCAGTACCAAGAGACCCAGTACTTC.

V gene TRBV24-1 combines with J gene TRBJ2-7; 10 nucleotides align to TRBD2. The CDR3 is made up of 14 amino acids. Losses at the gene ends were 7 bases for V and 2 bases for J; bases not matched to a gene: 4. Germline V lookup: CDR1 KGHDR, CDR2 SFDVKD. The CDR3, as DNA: TGTGCCACCAGAGGTAGCGGGAGGCCCTACGAGCAGTACTTC. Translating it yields CATRGSGRPYEQYF.

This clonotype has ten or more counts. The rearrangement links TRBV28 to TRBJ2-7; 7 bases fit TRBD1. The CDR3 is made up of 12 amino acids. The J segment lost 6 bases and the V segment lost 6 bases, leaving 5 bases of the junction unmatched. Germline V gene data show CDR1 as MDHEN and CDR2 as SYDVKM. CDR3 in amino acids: CASRQGGGEQYF. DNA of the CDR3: TGTGCCAGCAGACAAGGGGGCGGCGAGCAGTACTTC.

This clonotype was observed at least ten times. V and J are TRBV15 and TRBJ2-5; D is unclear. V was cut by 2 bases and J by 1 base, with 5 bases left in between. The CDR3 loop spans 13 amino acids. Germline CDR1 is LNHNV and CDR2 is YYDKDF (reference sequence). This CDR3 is CATSRSRQETQYF. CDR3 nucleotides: TGTGCCACCAGCAGATCCCGCCAAGAGACCCAGTACTTC.

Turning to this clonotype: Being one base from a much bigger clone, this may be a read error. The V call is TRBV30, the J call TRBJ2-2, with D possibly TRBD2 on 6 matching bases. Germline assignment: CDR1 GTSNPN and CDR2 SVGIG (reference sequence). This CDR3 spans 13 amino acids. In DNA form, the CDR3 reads TGTGCCTGGATAGGACTACCGACCGGGGAGCTGTGTTTT. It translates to CAWIGLPTGELCF.

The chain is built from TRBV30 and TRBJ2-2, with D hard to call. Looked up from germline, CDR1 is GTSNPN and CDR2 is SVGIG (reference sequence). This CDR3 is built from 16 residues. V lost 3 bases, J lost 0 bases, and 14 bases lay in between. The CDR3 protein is CAWSPLKGANTGELFF. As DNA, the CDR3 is TGTGCCTGGAGCCCCTTGAAGGGCGCGAACACCGGGGAGCTGTTTTTT.

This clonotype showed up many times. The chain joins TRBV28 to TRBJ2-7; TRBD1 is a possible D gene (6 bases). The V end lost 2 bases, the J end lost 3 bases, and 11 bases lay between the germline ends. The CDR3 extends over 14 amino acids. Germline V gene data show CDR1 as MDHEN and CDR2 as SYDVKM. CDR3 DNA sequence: TGTGCCAGCAGTTTAGGGACAAGATACTACGAGCAGTACTTC. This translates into CASSLGTRYYEQYF.

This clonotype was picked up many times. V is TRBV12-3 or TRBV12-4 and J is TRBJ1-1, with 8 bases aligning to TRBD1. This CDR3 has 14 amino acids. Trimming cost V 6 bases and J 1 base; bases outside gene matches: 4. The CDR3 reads CASSAGTGNTEAFF. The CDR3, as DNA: TGTGCCAGCAGCGCCGGGACAGGGAACACTGAAGCTTTCTTT.